The 18 T cell receptor beta chains reported below all come from one sample, sequenced in a study of OX40 agonist ivuxolimab in advanced cancers. Library preparation was by the immunoSEQ multiplex PCR assay. In its TCRdb copy, this immuneACCESS table keeps in-frame sequences only and misses some clones. Where compared with another copy, unresolved V genes explain less than half of these, and the others have no known cause. The sample records about 80,000 clones, about 86% of which are singletons. In total, the top ten clones hold around 7% of the sample. Sequencing was performed on CD4+ or CD8+ T cells sorted from blood, taken in a trial of the OX40 agonist ivuxolimab. The receptors stem from an adult with an advanced solid tumor such as melanoma, head and neck, liver or kidney cancer.

V usage is TRBV5-1 and J usage is TRBJ1-3; 11 bases align to TRBD1. The V gene's germline CDR1 is SGHRS and CDR2 YFSETQ. Germline trimming cut 7 bases from V and 0 bases from J; bases unmatched to any gene: 6. This CDR3 spans 16 amino acids. The CDR3 here is CASSEGTGGSGNTIYF. For the CDR3, the DNA is TGCGCCAGCTCCGAGGGGACAGGGGGCTCTGGAAACACCATATATTTT.

The DNA of the CDR3 is TGTGCCAGCAGTTACACCCGTGAAAACGAGTACGAGCAGTACTTC. Amino acid sequence: CASSYTRENEYEQYF. The J gene is TRBJ2-7, the V gene TRBV6-6; D not certain. CDR1 and CDR2 from the germline V gene are MNHNY and SVGAGI (reference sequence). The CDR3 loop spans 15 amino acids. Trimming cost V 2 bases and J 4 bases, with 15 bases left between them.

In regard to this clone: The identical CDR3 is also encoded by other nucleotide sequences in the sample. The J gene is TRBJ1-1, the V gene TRBV27; no clear D. Germline values: CDR1 MNHEY, CDR2 SMNVEV (reference sequence). Deletions cut 3 bases from V and 1 base from J, with 6 bases between. CDR3 size: 13 residues. The CDR3 bases are TGTGCCAGCAGTTTTGAACAGAACACTGAAGCTTTCTTT. Its translation is CASSFEQNTEAFF.

The chain has TRBV7-2 and TRBJ2-2; D gene ambiguous. Germline V gene data show CDR1 as SGHTA and CDR2 as FQGNSA. The CDR3 runs to 14 residues. Between the trimmed V and J ends, which lost 3 bases and 5 bases, there was a span of 10 bases. CDR3 residues: CASSFDVGTGELFF. DNA for the CDR3: TGTGCCAGCAGCTTCGACGTTGGTACCGGGGAGCTGTTTTTT. Drawing the rest from reference TRBV7-2 and TRBJ2-2, the complete variable domain is GAGVSQSPSNKVTEKGKDVELRCDPISGHTALYWYRQSLGQGLEFLIYFQGNSAPDKSGLPSDRFSAERTGGSVSTLTIQRTQQEDSAVYLCASSFDVGTGELFFGEGSRLTVL.

V usage is TRBV19 and J usage is TRBJ2-7; 8 bases fit TRBD1. The CDR3 length is 16 residues. Germline-derived CDR1 and CDR2 are LNHDA and SQIVND (reference sequence). J was trimmed by 5 bases and V by 1 base; bases with no gene match: 10. The CDR3 region has the DNA TGTGCCAGTAGTATAGTGGGCAGGGGGCAACCCCACGAGCAGTACTTC. This translates into CASSIVGRGQPHEQYF.

The gene calls are TRBV6-4 and TRBJ1-5, with 9 bases lining up with TRBD1. This CDR3 contains 14 residues. V lost 3 bases, J lost 7 bases, and 4 bases stayed unmatched. Germline assignment: CDR1 MRHNA and CDR2 SNTAGT. Here the CDR3 DNA reads TGTGCCAGCAGTGAACAGGGGGCAGGACAGCCCCAGCATTTT. It specifies CASSEQGAGQPQHF.

This chain connects TRBV4-2 to TRBJ2-2; D tentatively fits TRBD1 or TRBD2 (5 bases each). The V end lost 0 bases, the J end lost 1 base, and 9 bases lay between the germline ends. Germline assignment: CDR1 LGHNA and CDR2 YNFKEQ. The CDR3 consists of 16 residues. The CDR3 DNA sequence: TGTGCCAGCAGCCAAGATTGGGGGTGGAACACCGGGGAGCTGTTTTTT. Amino acid sequence: CASSQDWGWNTGELFF.

The V call is TRBV11-1, the J call TRBJ2-4; D possibly corresponds to TRBD1 (5 bases). Trimming removed 0 bases at V and 5 bases at J, with 20 bases between. There are 18 residues in the CDR3. Per germline, CDR1 SGHAT and CDR2 FQDESV (reference sequence). The CDR3 spells CASSLAGAGWMGENIQYF. The CDR3 DNA follows: TGTGCCAGCAGCTTAGCAGGAGCAGGGTGGATGGGCGAAAACATTCAGTACTTC.

In nucleotides, the CDR3 is TGTGCCAGCAGCCAAGGGGCAGGGCTCCAGGCCAACGTCCTGACTTTC. It yields the protein CASSQGAGLQANVLTF. This chain links TRBV14 with TRBJ2-6; tentative D call: TRBD1 (5 bases). Germline CDR1 is SGHDN and CDR2 is FVKESK. V shed 1 base and J shed 6 bases, with 13 bases lying between them. CDR3 size: 16 residues.

The gene calls are TRBV5-1 and TRBJ1-1, with TRBD1 matching over 9 bases. The germline gives CDR1 SGHRS, CDR2 YFSETQ. With 4 bases clipped from V and 0 bases from J, the junction kept 10 bases outside the gene matches. This CDR3 spans 17 amino acids. CDR3 in amino acids: CASSLWTGANMNTEAFF. In DNA, the CDR3 is TGCGCCAGCAGCCTATGGACAGGGGCGAACATGAACACTGAAGCTTTCTTT.

The rearrangement uses TRBV30 and TRBJ1-5, with TRBD1 identical over 11 bases. The V segment lost 2 bases and the J segment 6 bases; nucleotides outside the gene matches: 3. This CDR3 comprises 14 residues. Germline V gene sequence: CDR1 GTSNPN, CDR2 SVGIG (reference sequence). The CDR3 here is CAWSRDRGIQPQHF. Here the CDR3 DNA reads TGTGCCTGGAGTCGGGACAGGGGGATTCAGCCCCAGCATTTT.

This clone appeared once. Other DNA sequences from this sample encode an identical CDR3 as well. This chain joins TRBV20-1 and TRBJ2-7, with 7 bases identical to TRBD1. CDR3 length: 11 residues. Germline V gene data show CDR1 as DFQATT and CDR2 as SNEGSKA (reference sequence). DNA of the CDR3: TGCAGCGCTTCACAGGGGAACGAGCAGTACGTC. It is translated as CSASQGNEQYV.

V gene TRBV19 combines with J gene TRBJ2-7; D gene ambiguous. Trimming removed 0 bases at V and 6 bases at J, with 9 bases between. The CDR3 spans 13 residues. CDR1 LNHDA and CDR2 SQIVND come from the germline V gene (reference sequence). Here the CDR3 reads CASSIDRVSEQYF. CDR3 bases: TGTGCCAGTAGTATAGATCGCGTAAGCGAGCAGTACTTC.

The V and J genes are TRBV4-1 and TRBJ1-5; D unresolved. This CDR3 spans 14 amino acids. Germline loops: CDR1 MGHRA, CDR2 YSYEKL. Trimming pared 4 bases from V and 2 bases from J, leaving 9 bases between. Here the CDR3 reads CASSLSGGNQPQHF. The CDR3 region has the DNA TGCGCCAGCAGCCTGTCTGGGGGCAATCAGCCCCAGCATTTT.

The chain recombines TRBV5-4 with TRBJ1-2; the D gene is possibly TRBD1 (5 bases). Germline V gene sequence: CDR1 SGHNT, CDR2 YYREEE (reference sequence). The CDR3 length is 15 residues. Trimming removed 4 bases at V and 4 bases at J, with 17 bases between. The CDR3 nucleotides read TGTGCCAGCAGCCCCGGTCCTGCAGGGATCTATGGCTACACCTTC. It codes for CASSPGPAGIYGYTF.

The chain combines TRBV7-6 with TRBJ2-2; tentative D call: TRBD1 (6 bases). Germline-derived CDR1 and CDR2 are SGHVS and FNYEAQ. The CDR3 runs 16 residues. Deletions cut 2 bases from V and 3 bases from J, with 13 bases between. The CDR3 nucleotides read TGTGCCAGCAGCTTACGTGGGGGCCGATACACCGGGGAGCTGTTTTTT. Amino acid sequence: CASSLRGGRYTGELFF.

J is TRBJ1-2 and V is TRBV14; 7 bases line up with TRBD1. The trim removed 4 bases at V and 8 bases at J, leaving 10 bases unmatched. Germline values: CDR1 SGHDN, CDR2 FVKESK. The CDR3 covers 14 residues. CDR3: CASSLVSRGSGYTF. The CDR3 nucleotides are TGTGCCAGCAGCCTCGTCAGCAGGGGGAGCGGCTACACCTTC.

The rearrangement joins TRBV6-5 to TRBJ2-2; 7 bases map to TRBD2. Per germline, CDR1 MNHEY and CDR2 SVGAGI. The V segment lost 0 bases and the J segment 5 bases; nucleotides outside the gene matches: 6. There are 16 residues in the CDR3. The CDR3 loop is CASSYSQGGWTGELFF. The CDR3 coding sequence is TGTGCCAGCAGTTACTCCCAGGGAGGGTGGACCGGGGAGCTGTTTTTT.